The sequence of this TCR beta chain was determined in a study of blood T cell repertoires in COVID-19. Overall study context: Collection of acute and convalescent COVID-19 samples took place in the United States, Italy and Spain.

Per the study methods: Reference gene primer amplification gave estimated nucleated cell counts. This table comes from immunoSEQ multiplex PCR, and its TCRdb copy is limited to in-frame clones, with some not included. For V, J and clone size, that table is used; D and trimming come from the DNA. The sample gives over 150,000 clones, approximately 91% of which show up once; roughly 4.5% is in the top ten. This clone was detected only a few times. The same CDR3 also results from other DNA sequences found in this sample. Trimming took off 1 base at V and 0 bases at J, with 4 bases between the two ends. Germline V lookup: CDR1 SGHDT, CDR2 YYEEEE. The CDR3 sequence is 14 residues long. Followed over time, Seattle patients had been enrolled while infection was active.

This receptor was taken from a man between 18 and 29 years old with COVID-19, enrolled during active disease. The rearrangement uses TRBV5-6 and TRBJ1-4; the D is unclear. Sequenced material: peripheral blood. As DNA, the CDR3 is TGTGCCAGCAGCTTGATAGCAACTAATGAAAAACTGTTTTTT. Translation gives CASSLIATNEKLFF.